These 9 T cell receptor beta chains originate from one sample sequenced in a study of blood T cell repertoires in COVID-19. Data came from immunoSEQ multiplex PCR; TCRdb stores just in-frame clones and leaves some out. This table holds about 60,000 clones, about 88% found once. Material for sequencing was peripheral blood. The receptor set was obtained from a human donor in a cohort sampled during active COVID-19.

V gene TRBV7-2 combines with J gene TRBJ1-2; D unresolved. This CDR3 has 16 amino acids. The ends were cut back, 3 bases at V and 5 bases at J, with 19 bases in the middle. Germline CDR1 is SGHTA and CDR2 is FQGNSA. The CDR3 region has the DNA TGTGCCAGCAGCTTGCTACCAGGTGTCCCTCCTTATGGCTACACCTTC. Translation gives CASSLLPGVPPYGYTF.

The rearrangement joins TRBV19 to TRBJ2-1; TRBD2 agrees at 7 bases. The V gene end was trimmed by 7 bases and the J gene end by 8 bases; junction bases not matched to a gene: 14. Germline lookup yields CDR1 LNHDA and CDR2 SQIVND (reference sequence). The CDR3 is made up of 15 amino acids. CDR3 region: CASKTGGGSRDEQFF. The CDR3 coding sequence is TGTGCCAGTAAAACAGGCGGCGGGAGTAGGGATGAGCAGTTCTTC.

The chain joins TRBV9 to TRBJ1-4, with D perhaps TRBD1 (6 bases). Germline V CDR1 and CDR2: SGDLS, YYNGEE. Trimming removed 4 bases from V and 4 bases from J, with 14 bases in between. This CDR3 region has 15 residues. DNA for the CDR3: TGTGCCAGCAGCACCCAGACAGGATATAATGAAAAACTGTTTTTT. It is translated as CASSTQTGYNEKLFF.

The genes are TRBV5-6 and TRBJ1-5; TRBD1 might be the D (5 bases). The CDR3 consists of 12 residues. Deletions cut 0 bases from V and 7 bases from J, with 5 bases between. From germline, CDR1 is SGHDT and CDR2 YYEEEE. This CDR3 reads CASSLEGQPQHF. The CDR3 bases are TGTGCCAGCAGCTTGGAGGGGCAGCCCCAGCATTTT.

The rearrangement joins TRBV6-5 to TRBJ1-2, with 8 nucleotides matching TRBD1. Per the germline V gene, CDR1 is MNHEY and CDR2 is SVGAGI. The trim removed 10 bases at V and 3 bases at J, leaving 7 bases unmatched. This CDR3 is 13 amino acids long. The chain's CDR3 is CATATGEDYGYTF. For the CDR3, the DNA is TGTGCCACCGCGACAGGGGAGGACTATGGCTACACCTTC.

The genes are TRBV27 and TRBJ2-7; TRBD1 is a possible D gene (6 bases). V dropped 3 bases and J dropped 2 bases, with 14 bases sitting between them. Per germline, CDR1 MNHEY and CDR2 SMNVEV (reference sequence). The CDR3 consists of 15 residues. The CDR3 loop is CASSFRGGQTYEQYF. Written as DNA, the CDR3 is TGTGCCAGCAGTTTTCGAGGCGGACAGACCTACGAGCAGTACTTC.

This clone was recorded once. The chain links TRBV5-1 to TRBJ2-1; 14 bases agree with TRBD2. The CDR3 is 15 amino acids. Germline V gives CDR1 SGHRS, CDR2 YFSETQ. The junction had 5 bases not matched to a gene; V was cut back by 3 bases and J by 9 bases. The CDR3 loop reads CASSWGTSGGAEQFF. Written as DNA, the CDR3 is TGCGCCAGCAGCTGGGGGACTAGCGGGGGTGCTGAGCAGTTCTTC.

The V and J genes are TRBV18 and TRBJ2-5; 7 nucleotides agree with TRBD1. The CDR3 is 13 residues long. The ends lost 3 bases at V and 5 bases at J; junction bases unmatched: 3. CDR1 and CDR2 (germline): KGHSH, LQKENI. The CDR3 nucleotides read TGTGCCAGCTCACCGACAGGGCGGGAGACCCAGTACTTC. Its translation: CASSPTGRETQYF.

The gene calls are TRBV18 and TRBJ2-3; D is perhaps TRBD2 (5 bases). Per the germline V gene, CDR1 is KGHSH and CDR2 is LQKENI. This CDR3 is built from 14 residues. V shed 3 bases and J shed 3 bases, with 10 bases lying between them. CDR3 nucleotide sequence: TGTGCCAGCTCACCCTCGACTAAGACAGATACGCAGTATTTT. Amino acid sequence: CASSPSTKTDTQYF.